What follows are 23 T cell receptor beta chains derived from one specimen sequenced in a study of blood T cell repertoires in COVID-19. Profiling relied on immunoSEQ multiplex PCR, and the TCRdb table lists in-frame clones only, not all of them. The data show 250,000 or so clones, approximately 84% seen once. Sequencing used peripheral blood. Receptors were obtained from a man aged 45-65 years with acute or convalescent COVID-19.

The chain carries TRBV7-8 and TRBJ2-2; maybe TRBD2 (5 bases). CDR3 length: 17 residues. Trimming cost V 4 bases and J 2 bases, with 17 bases left between them. CDR1 and CDR2 (germline): SGHVS, FQNEAQ. The DNA for the CDR3 is TGTGCCAGCAGCTCAGACTACAGAAACCTCAACACCGGGGAGCTGTTTTTT. It specifies CASSSDYRNLNTGELFF.

In DNA, the CDR3 is TGTGCCAGCAGTTTAGGGGGAGCGGGAGGCTCTCGTAATGAGCAGTTCTTC. This encodes CASSLGGAGGSRNEQFF. The V and J genes are TRBV28 and TRBJ2-1, with 9 bases identical to TRBD2. CDR3 length equals 17 residues. The V gene's germline CDR1 is MDHEN and CDR2 SYDVKM. The J segment lost 7 bases and the V segment lost 2 bases, leaving 12 bases of the junction unmatched.

This rearrangement joins TRBV5-1 to TRBJ1-3, with D perhaps TRBD1 (6 bases). Germline CDR1 and CDR2: SGHRS and YFSETQ. Trimming left V 4 bases short and J 4 bases short, with 18 bases between. The CDR3 has 16 residues. CDR3 DNA: TGCGCCAGCAGCCTGGACGCAGGGGAGTTCGGAAACACCATATATTTT. Residues: CASSLDAGEFGNTIYF. Full variable domain (rest looked up from reference TRBV5-1 and TRBJ1-3): KAGVTQTPRYLIKTRGQQVTLSCSPISGHRSVSWYQQTPGQGLQFLFEYFSETQRNKGNFPGRFSGRQFSNSRSEMNVSTLELGDSALYLCASSLDAGEFGNTIYFGEGSWLTVV.

The rearrangement uses TRBV7-9 and TRBJ2-7, with TRBD2 matching over 9 bases. CDR1 SEHNR and CDR2 FQNEAQ come from the germline V gene (reference sequence). The CDR3 consists of 15 residues. J lost 5 bases, V lost 1 base, and 6 bases had no gene match. CDR3 in amino acids: CASSLVASGTNEQYF. CDR3 coding DNA: TGTGCCAGCAGCTTAGTGGCTAGCGGGACAAACGAGCAGTACTTC. Full variable domain (outside the CDR3, taken from reference TRBV7-9 and TRBJ2-7): DTGVSQNPRHKITKRGQNVTFRCDPISEHNRLYWYRQTLGQGPEFLTYFQNEAQLEKSRLLSDRFSAERPKGSFSTLEIQRTEQGDSAMYLCASSLVASGTNEQYFGPGTRLTVT.

The CDR3 loop is CASGLERGVGNEQFF. CDR3 DNA: TGTGCCAGCGGCCTGGAGCGGGGGGTAGGTAATGAGCAGTTCTTC. V and J are TRBV2 and TRBJ2-1; 9 bases are shared with TRBD2. V gave up 8 bases and J gave up 7 bases; unmatched junction bases: 12. The CDR3 has 15 amino acids. CDR1 and CDR2 (germline): SNHLY, FYNNEI.

This rearrangement joins TRBV5-1 to TRBJ2-5; D is possibly TRBD1 (5 bases). V was clipped by 0 bases and J by 2 bases, with 8 bases between them. Germline values: CDR1 SGHRS, CDR2 YFSETQ. CDR3 size: 14 residues. The CDR3: CASSLGQQQETQYF. The CDR3 nucleotides read TGCGCCAGCAGCTTGGGACAGCAGCAAGAGACCCAGTACTTC. Looking up the rest from reference TRBV5-1 and TRBJ2-5 gives the full variable domain: KAGVTQTPRYLIKTRGQQVTLSCSPISGHRSVSWYQQTPGQGLQFLFEYFSETQRNKGNFPGRFSGRQFSNSRSEMNVSTLELGDSALYLCASSLGQQQETQYFGPGTRLLVL.

This clone has ten or more counts. This rearrangement joins TRBV7-9 to TRBJ1-2; D is possibly TRBD1 (6 bases). Germline V CDR1 and CDR2: SEHNR, FQNEAQ (reference sequence). The ends were cut back, 5 bases at V and 2 bases at J, with 15 bases in the middle. The CDR3 has 15 amino acids. The CDR3 loop reads CASSLMGASNYGYTF. CDR3 sequence (DNA): TGTGCCAGCAGCCTGATGGGGGCGTCGAACTATGGCTACACCTTC.

This sequence joins TRBV10-3 and TRBJ1-2, with 7 bases lining up with TRBD1. The CDR3 is 13 residues long. Unmatched junction bases numbered 6, after V lost 5 bases and J lost 6 bases. CDR1 is ENHRY and CDR2 is SYGVKD in the germline V gene. CDR3 sequence (DNA): TGTGCCATCAGTTCCGGACAGGCGAATGGCTACACCTTC. This encodes CAISSGQANGYTF.

V gene TRBV11-3 combines with J gene TRBJ2-5; D may be TRBD2 (5 bases). This CDR3 is built from 13 residues. Per the germline V gene, CDR1 is SGHNT and CDR2 is YENEEA. With 3 bases removed from V and 7 bases from J, the gap between germline ends came to 12 bases. CDR3 in amino acids: CASSFGVGRTQYF. The CDR3 DNA reads as TGTGCCAGCAGCTTCGGTGTTGGGAGGACCCAGTACTTC. Full variable domain (outside the CDR3, taken from reference TRBV11-3 and TRBJ2-5): EAGVVQSPRYKIIEKKQPVAFWCNPISGHNTLYWYLQNLGQGPELLIRYENEEAVDDSQLPKDRFSAERLKGVDSTLKIQPAELGDSAVYLCASSFGVGRTQYFGPGTRLLVL.

This chain uses TRBV5-4 with TRBJ2-7; no clear D. Trimming left V 0 bases short and J 2 bases short, with 9 bases between. This CDR3 has 14 residues. CDR1 SGHNT and CDR2 YYREEE come from the germline V gene (reference sequence). The CDR3 protein is CASSLVSDTYEQYF. CDR3 nucleotide sequence: TGTGCCAGCAGCTTGGTCAGCGATACCTACGAGCAGTACTTC.

The table lists this clone with a few counts. The genes are TRBV10-3 and TRBJ2-1, with 7 bases matching TRBD2. CDR3 length: 15 residues. Per germline, CDR1 ENHRY and CDR2 SYGVKD. V gave up 3 bases and J gave up 3 bases; unmatched junction bases: 5. CDR3 loop: CAISDREGHYNEQFF. CDR3 nucleotides: TGTGCCATCAGTGATAGGGAGGGCCACTACAATGAGCAGTTCTTC.

The sample holds one count of this clone. The chain has TRBV5-8 and TRBJ2-7, with 10 positions matching TRBD1. Germline CDR1 SGHTS, CDR2 YDEGEE. With V trimmed by 4 bases and J by 6 bases, 13 bases remained unmatched. The CDR3 is made up of 16 amino acids. The DNA of the CDR3 is TGTGCCAGCAGCCCCCGGGACAGGGGCTTTAGTCGCGAGCAGTACTTC. It specifies CASSPRDRGFSREQYF.

This clone has only a few counts. V and J are TRBV3-1 (or the pseudogene TRBV3-2) and TRBJ2-5; TRBD1 agrees at 12 bases. Trimming at V came to 0 bases and at J to 5 bases, leaving 7 bases not matched to a gene. CDR1 and CDR2 (germline): LGHDT, YNNKEL (reference sequence). The CDR3 totals 17 residues. CDR3 region: CASSQEDGTGGGETQYF. The CDR3 nucleotides read TGTGCCAGCAGCCAAGAGGACGGGACAGGGGGCGGGGAGACCCAGTACTTC.

The chain combines TRBV27 with TRBJ2-3, with D tentatively TRBD1 (5 bases). This CDR3 has 14 residues. In germline, CDR1 is MNHEY, CDR2 SMNVEV (reference sequence). V lost 4 bases and J lost 3, with 11 bases in between. In nucleotides, the CDR3 is TGTGCCAGCAGTTACCTCAGGGAAACAGATACGCAGTATTTT. Residues: CASSYLRETDTQYF.

The V and J genes are TRBV2 and TRBJ2-7, with 13 bases aligning to TRBD2. The ends lost 7 bases at V and 6 bases at J; junction bases unmatched: 15. Germline V CDR1 and CDR2: SNHLY, FYNNEI. The CDR3 length is 17 residues. CDR3: CASNADRTGTSGTEQYF. The CDR3 DNA is TGTGCCAGCAATGCTGACCGGACCGGGACTAGCGGGACCGAGCAGTACTTC.

This chain connects TRBV6-5 to TRBJ1-1, with a possible D match to TRBD1 (5 bases). The ends were cut back, 4 bases at V and 1 base at J, with 7 bases in the middle. Germline-derived CDR1 and CDR2 are MNHEY and SVGAGI. CDR3 length: 13 amino acids. The CDR3 here is CASSFDRNTEAFF. Written as DNA, the CDR3 is TGTGCCAGCAGTTTCGACAGGAACACTGAAGCTTTCTTT.

The rearrangement links TRBV9 to TRBJ2-3, with D uncertain. CDR3 length: 14 residues. Per germline, CDR1 SGDLS and CDR2 YYNGEE. The V and J ends lost 1 base and 0 bases respectively, with 6 bases between them. The CDR3 DNA is TGTGCCAGCAGCGTAACTACGAGCACAGATACGCAGTATTTT. It yields the protein CASSVTTSTDTQYF.

The chain has TRBV12-5 and TRBJ2-3, with TRBD2 matching 8 bases. The trim removed 1 base at V and 2 bases at J, leaving 2 bases unmatched. This CDR3 is built from 15 residues. Germline values: CDR1 LGHNT, CDR2 FRNRAP. Here the CDR3 DNA reads TGTGCTAGTGGTTTGGGGCGGGGGGCCACAGATACGCAGTATTTT. This encodes CASGLGRGATDTQYF.

This chain uses TRBV19 with TRBJ1-4; 9 bases are a match to TRBD1. Germline assignment: CDR1 LNHDA and CDR2 SQIVND (reference sequence). Germline trimming cut 7 bases from V and 4 bases from J; bases unmatched to any gene: 4. The CDR3 extends over 14 amino acids. CDR3 sequence: CASKGTGFNEKLFF. The CDR3 DNA sequence: TGTGCCAGTAAGGGGACAGGGTTTAATGAAAAACTGTTTTTT.

Of note for this clone: The same CDR3 arises from other DNA sequences in this sample as well. This chain links TRBV6-5 with TRBJ2-7, with 7 bases lining up with TRBD1. Germline CDR1 MNHEY, CDR2 SVGAGI. This CDR3 has 15 residues. The J segment lost 1 base and the V segment lost 0 bases, leaving 3 bases of the junction unmatched. CDR3 DNA sequence: TGTGCCAGCAGTTACTCAGGGGGCTTGTCCTACGAGCAGTACTTC. It translates to CASSYSGGLSYEQYF.

The V gene is TRBV12-3 or TRBV12-4, the J gene TRBJ1-3; D not certain. V was cut by 5 bases and J by 0 bases, with 5 bases left in between. This CDR3 contains 13 residues. The CDR3 protein is CASSTYSGNTIYF. The CDR3 coding sequence is TGTGCCAGCAGTACTTACTCTGGAAACACCATATATTTT.

The chain recombines TRBV13 with TRBJ1-1; 7 bases match TRBD1. V gave up 0 bases and J gave up 6 bases; unmatched junction bases: 10. CDR1 and CDR2 from the germline V gene are PRHDT and FYEKMQ (reference sequence). The CDR3 spans 16 residues. The CDR3 DNA sequence: TGTGCCAGCAGCTTAGGCCCTTACAACAGGGGCGCTGAAGCTTTCTTT. It yields the protein CASSLGPYNRGAEAFF.

As to this clone: This may be a read error: a much more frequent sequence differs by one nucleotide. The chain's CDR3 is CASSYIDTQYF. CDR3 nucleotide sequence: TGTGCCAGCAGTTATATCGATACGCAGTATTTT. This chain links TRBV6-5 with TRBJ2-3; D remains ambiguous. Germline CDR1 MNHEY, CDR2 SVGAGI. CDR3 length equals 11 residues. V lost 3 bases and J 6 bases, leaving 4 bases between the germline ends.